Listed here are 30 T cell receptor beta chains from one sample, sequenced in a study of blood T cell repertoires in COVID-19. The assay was immunoSEQ multiplex PCR, and TCRdb's table has in-frame clones only and misses some. The sample contains 200,000 to 250,000 clones, around 86% of which appear only once. The sample consisted of peripheral blood. These TCRs come from a man in his sixties who had recovered from COVID-19.

J is TRBJ1-5 and V is TRBV6-2 or TRBV6-3; D is unclear. The germline gives CDR1 MNHEY, CDR2 SVGEGT. This CDR3 comprises 13 residues. V shed 5 bases and J shed 5 bases, with 10 bases lying between them. In DNA form, the CDR3 reads TGTGCCAGCAGTGATAACACGTATCAGCCCCAGCATTTT. Protein: CASSDNTYQPQHF.

The chain uses TRBV24-1 and TRBJ2-1, with D perhaps TRBD1 (6 bases). Per the germline V gene, CDR1 is KGHDR and CDR2 is SFDVKD. CDR3 length equals 14 residues. Trimming removed 3 bases at V and 12 bases at J, with 17 bases between. The CDR3 here is CATSDRSRGAVQFF. DNA for the CDR3: TGTGCCACCAGTGATAGATCCAGGGGAGCTGTGCAGTTCTTC.

This clone was seen a handful of times. The gene calls are TRBV6-5 and TRBJ2-7; D is possibly TRBD1 (5 bases). V was clipped by 5 bases and J by 3 bases, with 14 bases between them. This CDR3 is 14 amino acids long. Germline V CDR1 and CDR2: MNHEY, SVGAGI. The DNA of the CDR3 is TGTGCCAGCAGTAACAGCTTTGACAGCTACGAGCAGTACTTC. Encoded protein: CASSNSFDSYEQYF.

In nucleotides, the CDR3 is TGCGCCAGCAGCCCCGGTTCAGGGGCTTATAATTCACCCCTCCACTTT. Translated, it gives CASSPGSGAYNSPLHF. The chain has TRBV4-1 and TRBJ1-6; D possibly corresponds to TRBD1 (6 bases). Trimming took 4 bases from V and 4 from J, leaving 14 bases between them. The CDR3 is made up of 16 amino acids. Germline CDR1 and CDR2: MGHRA and YSYEKL.

J is TRBJ2-3 and V is TRBV3-1 (or the pseudogene TRBV3-2); D may be TRBD2 (6 bases). V was pared by 4 bases and J by 5 bases, with 16 bases between. The germline CDR1 and CDR2 sequences are LGHDT and YNNKEL (reference sequence). This CDR3 contains 15 residues. CDR3 sequence: CASSPFGLSLDTQYF. The CDR3 coding sequence is TGTGCCAGCAGCCCCTTCGGACTAAGTCTAGATACGCAGTATTTT.

The J gene is TRBJ1-1, the V gene TRBV19, with D hard to call. This CDR3 is built from 14 residues. The V end was cut by 5 bases, the J end by 7 bases, with 17 bases between. Germline V gives CDR1 LNHDA, CDR2 SQIVND (reference sequence). The CDR3 coding sequence is TGTGCCAGTAGTCTCTCCGTGCAGGTTCATGAAGCTTTCTTT. It specifies CASSLSVQVHEAFF.

The chain couples TRBV6-1 to TRBJ2-2; 9 bases align to TRBD1. The V segment lost 3 bases and the J segment 4 bases; nucleotides outside the gene matches: 3. Per the germline V gene, CDR1 is MNHNS and CDR2 is SASEGT. This CDR3 is built from 15 residues. The CDR3 loop is CASSEGTGFTGELFF. In DNA, the CDR3 is TGTGCCAGCAGTGAGGGGACAGGGTTCACCGGGGAGCTGTTTTTT.

As to this clone: Other nucleotide sequences from this sample produce the same CDR3. This sequence joins TRBV3-1 (or the pseudogene TRBV3-2) and TRBJ1-1; possibly TRBD1 for D (5 bases). Germline V gene data show CDR1 as LGHDT and CDR2 as YNNKEL (reference sequence). This CDR3 is 13 amino acids long. V was clipped by 3 bases and J by 4 bases, with 9 bases between them. The CDR3 nucleotides read TGTGCCAGCAGCCAGGGGCAGGGCACTGAAGCTTTCTTT. Its translation is CASSQGQGTEAFF.

The V call is TRBV6-2 or TRBV6-3, the J call TRBJ1-4, with a tentative D call TRBD1 (5 bases). CDR3 length equals 13 residues. Trimming shortened V by 3 bases and J by 7 bases, and 9 bases separated the two germline ends. Germline values: CDR1 MNHEY, CDR2 SVGEGT. The DNA for the CDR3 is TGTGCCAGCAGTTATACAGGCGGTGAAAAACTGTTTTTT. It translates to CASSYTGGEKLFF.

The CDR3 here is CASSGQGANNQPQHF. CDR3 sequence (DNA): TGTGCCAGCAGTGGACAGGGGGCAAACAATCAGCCCCAGCATTTT. The chain carries TRBV2 and TRBJ1-5; 10 bases fit TRBD1. The CDR3 sequence is 15 residues long. Germline loops: CDR1 SNHLY, CDR2 FYNNEI. With V trimmed by 4 bases and J by 3 bases, 3 bases remained unmatched.

This clone was recorded only once. The CDR3 DNA sequence: TGTGCCAGCAGCTCATGGGGACAGGGGGCGGCGAACACCGGGGAGCTGTTTTTT. Its protein product is CASSSWGQGAANTGELFF. The chain is built from TRBV7-6 and TRBJ2-2; 12 positions agree with TRBD1. Trimming at V came to 4 bases and at J to 0 bases, leaving 6 bases not matched to a gene. The CDR3 loop spans 18 amino acids. Germline lookup yields CDR1 SGHVS and CDR2 FNYEAQ.

This chain links TRBV7-7 with TRBJ2-3; TRBD2 might be the D (7 bases). CDR3 length: 14 amino acids. In germline, CDR1 is SSHAT, CDR2 FNYEAQ (reference sequence). V gave up 4 bases and J gave up 4 bases, with 12 bases separating them. CDR3 in DNA: TGTGCCAGCAGCTGGGGGGGGCAGGCAGATACGCAGTATTTT. Translated, it gives CASSWGGQADTQYF.

The CDR3 spells CASSLYRAPPYEQYF. The DNA for the CDR3 is TGTGCCAGCAGTCTATACAGGGCTCCCCCCTACGAGCAGTACTTC. The gene calls are TRBV6-5 and TRBJ2-7; possibly TRBD1 for D (6 bases). Trimming shortened V by 5 bases and J by 2 bases, and 16 bases separated the two germline ends. Germline values: CDR1 MNHEY, CDR2 SVGAGI. The CDR3 length is 15 residues.

The chain couples TRBV19 to TRBJ1-2; D gene ambiguous. This CDR3 has 13 residues. The V end was cut by 5 bases, the J end by 7 bases, with 14 bases between. From germline, CDR1 is LNHDA and CDR2 SQIVND (reference sequence). CDR3 bases: TGTGCCAGTAGTCCAAGCCTTCCAAGTGGCTACACCTTC. Protein: CASSPSLPSGYTF. The variable domain in full, with the rest retrieved from reference TRBV19 and TRBJ1-2, is DGGITQSPKYLFRKEGQNVTLSCEQNLNHDAMYWYRQDPGQGLRLIYYSQIVNDFQKGDIAEGYSVSREKKESFPLTVTSAQKNPTAFYLCASSPSLPSGYTFGSGTRLTVV.

The rearrangement uses TRBV2 and TRBJ2-7; possibly TRBD1 for D (6 bases). Trimming cost V 6 bases and J 3 bases, with 9 bases left between them. The CDR3 extends over 12 amino acids. CDR1 SNHLY and CDR2 FYNNEI come from the germline V gene. CDR3 residues: CASRLQGYEQYF. CDR3 nucleotide sequence: TGTGCCAGCAGACTACAGGGCTACGAGCAGTACTTC.

The genes are TRBV7-2 and TRBJ1-5; no definite D call. This CDR3 has 16 amino acids. Germline values: CDR1 SGHTA, CDR2 FQGNSA. Trimming took off 0 bases at V and 0 bases at J, with 9 bases between the two ends. CDR3: CASSLAREYSNQPQHF. CDR3 in DNA: TGTGCCAGCAGCTTAGCGCGGGAGTATAGCAATCAGCCCCAGCATTTT.

This chain uses TRBV7-9 with TRBJ2-4, with D possibly TRBD2 on 5 matching bases. The CDR3 runs to 18 residues. CDR1 SEHNR and CDR2 FQNEAQ come from the germline V gene (reference sequence). The V end lost 5 bases, the J end lost 0 bases, and 20 bases lay between the germline ends. This CDR3 is CASSPEGSLGIAKNIQYF. Written as DNA, the CDR3 is TGTGCCAGCAGCCCCGAGGGCTCCCTAGGCATAGCCAAAAACATTCAGTACTTC.

The chain links TRBV6-5 to TRBJ1-5, with 8 bases fitting TRBD1. Trimming removed 4 bases from V and 2 bases from J; junction bases left unmatched: 7. The CDR3 sequence is 16 residues long. CDR1 and CDR2 (germline): MNHEY, SVGAGI. CDR3 coding DNA: TGTGCCAGCAGTTCGGACAGGGCCGGAGGCAATCAGCCCCAGCATTTT. It encodes CASSSDRAGGNQPQHF.

This clone was seen a handful of times. CDR3 sequence: CASSFLASGRRPEQYF. CDR3 coding DNA: TGTGCCAGCAGTTTCTTGGCTAGCGGGAGACGACCCGAGCAGTACTTC. This chain links TRBV28 with TRBJ2-7; 10 bases map to TRBD2. Germline V CDR1 and CDR2: MDHEN, SYDVKM. There are 16 residues in the CDR3. V trimming: 3 bases; J trimming: 6 bases; junction bases outside the gene matches: 11.

The chain combines TRBV7-2 with TRBJ2-2; 7 nucleotides align to TRBD1. Germline V gives CDR1 SGHTA, CDR2 FQGNSA. V was pared by 5 bases and J by 0 bases, with 9 bases of the junction left unmatched. This CDR3 is built from 17 residues. The CDR3 sequence is CASSLGGQQANTGELFF. CDR3 coding DNA: TGTGCCAGCAGCCTAGGGGGACAGCAAGCGAACACCGGGGAGCTGTTTTTT.

The chain couples TRBV9 to TRBJ1-6; TRBD1 matches 8 bases. Germline CDR1 reads SGDLS; CDR2 reads YYNGEE. The CDR3 is made up of 15 amino acids. The ends lost 3 bases at V and 4 bases at J; junction bases unmatched: 3. The CDR3 bases are TGTGCCAGCAGCGGCGGACAGGGTTATAATTCACCCCTCCACTTT. Its translation: CASSGGQGYNSPLHF.

This sequence joins TRBV27 and TRBJ2-7; 7 bases line up with TRBD2. J gave up 3 bases and V 3 bases, and 5 bases lay outside the gene matches. The CDR3 sequence is 14 residues long. CDR1 is MNHEY, CDR2 SMNVEV, per germline (reference sequence). The CDR3 region is CASSFWRGNYEQYF. The CDR3 DNA reads as TGTGCCAGCAGTTTTTGGCGGGGGAACTACGAGCAGTACTTC.

The chain joins TRBV27 to TRBJ1-3; D is ambiguous. V lost 6 bases, J lost 0 bases, and 9 bases lay in between. Germline values: CDR1 MNHEY, CDR2 SMNVEV (reference sequence). The CDR3 covers 14 residues. For the CDR3, the DNA is TGTGCCAGCAGAGCTATTGACTCTGGAAACACCATATATTTT. Protein: CASRAIDSGNTIYF.

In its sample, this clone was seen once. The chain combines TRBV6-2 or TRBV6-3 with TRBJ2-1, with D hard to call. The CDR3 has 14 amino acids. Germline CDR1 is MNHEY and CDR2 is SVGEGT. V lost 3 bases and J lost 2, with 8 bases in between. In nucleotides, the CDR3 is TGTGCCAGCAGTTATAATGGAGCCTACAATGAGCAGTTCTTC. This translates into CASSYNGAYNEQFF.

The chain couples TRBV7-2 to TRBJ1-2, with no clear D. Deletions cut 6 bases from V and 0 bases from J, with 11 bases between. This CDR3 comprises 14 residues. The germline CDR1 and CDR2 sequences are SGHTA and FQGNSA. In nucleotides, the CDR3 is TGTGCCAGCAGTCCGGACGGGACTAACTATGGCTACACCTTC. This sequence encodes CASSPDGTNYGYTF.

This chain links TRBV7-6 with TRBJ1-2, with D unresolved. The CDR3 is 13 amino acids. Germline V lookup: CDR1 SGHVS, CDR2 FNYEAQ. Trimming took off 5 bases at V and 4 bases at J, with 11 bases between the two ends. The CDR3 bases are TGTGCCAGCAGCCCCGGGGAGGGCTATGGCTACACCTTC. This codes for CASSPGEGYGYTF. Looking up the rest from reference TRBV7-6 and TRBJ1-2 gives the full variable domain: GAGVSQSPRYKVTKRGQDVALRCDPISGHVSLYWYRQALGQGPEFLTYFNYEAQQDKSGLPNDRFSAERPEGSISTLTIQRTEQRDSAMYRCASSPGEGYGYTFGSGTRLTVV.

CDR3 residues: CASSEIGRVIPYNEQFF. The CDR3 nucleotides read TGCGCCAGCAGTGAGATAGGCAGGGTGATTCCCTACAATGAGCAGTTCTTC. The chain carries TRBV10-1 and TRBJ2-1; possible D gene TRBD1, 5 bases. Germline assignment: CDR1 WNHNN and CDR2 SYGVQD (reference sequence). V lost 2 bases to trimming and J lost 2 bases, with 16 bases between them. The CDR3 runs to 17 residues.

The gene calls are TRBV28 and TRBJ1-6, with 7 positions matching TRBD1. Germline-derived CDR1 and CDR2 are MDHEN and SYDVKM. V was pared by 2 bases and J by 6 bases, with 7 bases of the junction left unmatched. This CDR3 has 16 amino acids. CDR3 coding DNA: TGTGCCAGCAGTTTAATAGCAGGGGGAAGTAATTCACCCCTCCACTTT. This translates into CASSLIAGGSNSPLHF. Supplemented by reference TRBV28 and TRBJ1-6, the full variable domain reads DVKVTQSSRYLVKRTGEKVFLECVQDMDHENMFWYRQDPGLGLRLIYFSYDVKMKEKGDIPEGYSVSREKKERFSLILESASTNQTSMYLCASSLIAGGSNSPLHFGNGTRLTVT.

On this clone itself: One end of the junction varies from germline; a read error may be responsible. V and J are TRBV9 and TRBJ1-2, with D hard to call. CDR1 and CDR2 from the germline V gene are SGDLS and YYNGEE. The CDR3 spans 13 residues. The CDR3, as DNA: TGTGCCAGCAGCGTAGGGCGAGGAGGCAGGCACGCCTTC. This sequence encodes CASSVGRGGRHAF.

This chain joins TRBV5-1 and TRBJ1-2; D is uncertain. The CDR3 is 15 amino acids. CDR1 is SGHRS and CDR2 is YFSETQ in the germline V gene. The V and J ends lost 0 bases and 0 bases respectively, with 9 bases between them. CDR3 residues: CASSLAGGPNYGYTF. CDR3 coding DNA: TGCGCCAGCAGCTTGGCCGGCGGCCCTAACTATGGCTACACCTTC.